This T cell receptor (beta chain) stems from a study of beta chain features in type 1 diabetes. About the research overall: The patient and healthy donor groups were comparable for age, gender and cell yields. Study observations and caveats: Type 1 diabetes patients had moderately but significantly shorter TCRB CDR3s in all four CD4+ subsets. An over-representation of cells with high TCR expression could result from cDNA sequencing.

V was clipped by 10 bases and J by 8 bases; unmatched bases: 6. From germline, CDR1 is ENHRY and CDR2 SYGVKD. There are 12 residues in the CDR3. As regards this clone: Its cognate antigen is unknown.

Expressed TCRB transcripts were sequenced, since all the RNA that had been isolated was reverse transcribed. Using immunoSEQ multiplex PCR, the repertoire was profiled, and TCRdb retains in-frame clones only, with some absent. This table holds hundreds of thousands of clones, 13% found once. This clonotype originated in a young man with type 1 diabetes. The chain recombines TRBV10-3 with TRBJ2-2, with 8 bases lining up with TRBD1. Sequenced: naive CD4+ T cells from blood. The CDR3 reads CATSRGPGELFF. Here the CDR3 DNA reads TGTGCCACAAGCAGGGGGCCGGGGGAGCTGTTTTTT.